The following is a T cell receptor (beta chain) sequence with its context. This record comes from a study of identical twins. Via MiXCR, TCRdb re-called the 5' RACE reads, giving one row per CDR3 protein. The profile shows about 390,000 distinct CDR3 sequences, around 9% of them singletons. The length of the CDR3 is 14 residues. Germline CDR1 MNHGY, CDR2 SAAAGT. Unmatched junction bases numbered 6, after V lost 8 bases and J lost 1 base. The source of this sequence is a woman in her forties or fifties in good health. The chain is built from TRBV6-8 and TRBJ2-7; 9 nucleotides agree with TRBD2. Input material: naive T cells sorted from blood. The CDR3 sequence: CASLLTSGSYEQYF. CDR3 bases: TGTGCCAGCCTTTTAACTAGCGGGTCCTACGAGCAGTACTTC.